The clone carrying this T cell receptor (beta chain) showed up many times. The sample comes from a study of neurological immune-mediated disorders. Germline assignment: CDR1 DFQATT and CDR2 SNEGSKA (reference sequence). After removal of 4 bases from V and 0 bases from J, the junction contained 2 bases not matched to a gene. The CDR3 length is 14 residues. TCRdb analysed the 5' RACE reads with MiXCR anew, one entry per CDR3 protein. The repertoire holds around 130,000 distinct CDR3 sequences, with roughly 3.4% as singletons. The material sequenced was PBMCs. This chain links TRBV20-1 with TRBJ2-1; TRBD2 matches at 8 bases. The receptor was derived from a woman aged 25 to 39 with multiple sclerosis. DNA of the CDR3: TGCAGTGCTACTACTAGCGGCTCCTACAATGAGCAGTTCTTC. Translating it yields CSATTSGSYNEQFF.